This entry lists 7 T cell receptor beta chains sequenced from one sample in a study of shared clonotypes between healthy human individuals. TCRdb's copy holds only in-frame clones and misses some; the assay was immunoSEQ multiplex PCR. The table includes approximately 2.3 million clones, about 92% detected once. Specimen: naive CD4+ T cells from PBMCs. Subset given: CD45RA+ positively selected. Source of these receptors: a man younger than 35 in good health. Some clones in this sample may be carry-over from other donors' samples.

The chain couples TRBV19 to TRBJ2-6; the match to TRBD1 covers 7 bases. CDR1 and CDR2 (germline): LNHDA, SQIVND (reference sequence). This CDR3 is 14 amino acids long. V lost 9 bases to trimming and J lost 3 bases; unmatched junction nucleotides: 5. CDR3: CASTGDGGANVLTF. CDR3 nucleotide sequence: TGTGCCAGCACAGGGGACGGTGGGGCCAACGTCCTGACTTTC. Looking up the rest from reference TRBV19 and TRBJ2-6 gives the full variable domain: DGGITQSPKYLFRKEGQNVTLSCEQNLNHDAMYWYRQDPGQGLRLIYYSQIVNDFQKGDIAEGYSVSREKKESFPLTVTSAQKNPTAFYLCASTGDGGANVLTFGAGSRLTVL.

The chain links TRBV2 to TRBJ2-3; 11 bases align to TRBD1. From germline, CDR1 is SNHLY and CDR2 FYNNEI. This CDR3 contains 15 residues. With 7 bases clipped from V and 3 bases from J, the junction kept 6 bases outside the gene matches. The CDR3 DNA reads TGTGCCAGCACCCGGGACAGGGGGGGGACAGATACGCAGTATTTT. This codes for CASTRDRGGTDTQYF. The full variable domain, with the rest looked up from reference TRBV2 and TRBJ2-3, is EPEVTQTPSHQVTQMGQEVILRCVPISNHLYFYWYRQILGQKVEFLVSFYNNEISEKSEIFDDQFSVERPDGSNFTLKIRSTKLEDSAMYFCASTRDRGGTDTQYFGPGTRLTVL.

V gene TRBV2 combines with J gene TRBJ1-2; D is undetermined. V lost 2 bases and J lost 4, with 11 bases in between. Germline values: CDR1 SNHLY, CDR2 FYNNEI. CDR3 length: 14 residues. The CDR3 protein is CASSEIAGRYGYTF. Written as DNA, the CDR3 is TGTGCCAGCAGTGAAATTGCAGGACGCTATGGCTACACCTTC.

The chain combines TRBV19 with TRBJ1-1; a possible D gene is TRBD1 (6 bases). Germline lookup yields CDR1 LNHDA and CDR2 SQIVND (reference sequence). V lost 3 bases and J lost 0, with 23 bases in between. The CDR3 is made up of 19 amino acids. The CDR3 reads CASSIYFAGASVMNTEAFF. CDR3 DNA sequence: TGTGCCAGTAGTATTTATTTTGCAGGGGCCTCGGTCATGAACACTGAAGCTTTCTTT.

This clone appeared once. The genes are TRBV7-9 and TRBJ2-3; 7 positions match TRBD2. The CDR3 length is 16 residues. Germline V lookup: CDR1 SEHNR, CDR2 FQNEAQ (reference sequence). Germline trimming cut 4 bases from V and 2 bases from J; bases unmatched to any gene: 9. The CDR3 nucleotides read TGTGCCAGCAGCTCCCAAAGACTAGCCTTCACAGATACGCAGTATTTT. It specifies CASSSQRLAFTDTQYF. Drawing the rest from reference TRBV7-9 and TRBJ2-3, the complete variable domain is DTGVSQNPRHKITKRGQNVTFRCDPISEHNRLYWYRQTLGQGPEFLTYFQNEAQLEKSRLLSDRFSAERPKGSFSTLEIQRTEQGDSAMYLCASSSQRLAFTDTQYFGPGTRLTVL.

Turning to this clone: Other nucleotide sequences in the sample specify the same CDR3. The chain employs TRBV5-1 and TRBJ2-7; no clear D. This CDR3 comprises 12 residues. Germline CDR1 and CDR2: SGHRS and YFSETQ. V dropped 0 bases and J dropped 4 bases, with 5 bases sitting between them. Written as DNA, the CDR3 is TGCGCCAGCAGCTTGGAATCGTACGAGCAGTACTTC. It translates to CASSLESYEQYF.

The chain uses TRBV15 and TRBJ2-5, with D hard to call. V shed 8 bases and J shed 0 bases, with 7 bases lying between them. CDR3 length: 12 amino acids. The germline gives CDR1 LNHNV, CDR2 YYDKDF (reference sequence). CDR3 bases: TGTGCCACCCAGCGCGACCAAGAGACCCAGTACTTC. Its translation: CATQRDQETQYF.